These 15 T cell receptor beta chains came from one sample sequenced in a study of beta chain features in type 1 diabetes. Every bit of the isolated RNA underwent reverse transcription, so sequencing read expressed TCRB transcripts. Repertoires were generated with immunoSEQ multiplex PCR, while TCRdb's copy carries only in-frame clones and drops some. The table shows over 500,000 clones, with 15% to 17% occurring only once. Material for sequencing was naive CD4+ T cells from blood. The receptors were gathered from a man younger than 35 in good health.

This clone was seen only a few times. The CDR3: CAWKAQLNTEAFF. The CDR3 DNA reads TGTGCCTGGAAGGCCCAGTTGAACACTGAAGCTTTCTTT. The chain employs TRBV30 and TRBJ1-1; D gene uncertain. In germline, CDR1 is GTSNPN, CDR2 SVGIG (reference sequence). Trimming pared 4 bases from V and 0 bases from J, leaving 9 bases between. This CDR3 is built from 13 residues.

This clone was seen a few times. V gene TRBV6-4 combines with J gene TRBJ1-2, with D possibly TRBD1 on 6 matching bases. V was cut by 3 bases and J by 7 bases, with 18 bases left in between. Germline values: CDR1 MRHNA, CDR2 SNTAGT. The CDR3 spans 15 residues. The CDR3 spells CASSDGSGGASGYTF. The CDR3 nucleotides are TGTGCCAGCAGTGATGGGAGTGGGGGCGCATCTGGCTACACCTTC.

This clone was picked up a small number of times. The chain combines TRBV4-2 with TRBJ2-7; D gene uncertain. CDR1 and CDR2 from the germline V gene are LGHNA and YNFKEQ. Deletions cut 0 bases from V and 4 bases from J, with 7 bases between. This CDR3 is built from 13 residues. The CDR3 nucleotides read TGTGCCAGCAGCCAAGAAGGCGTATACGAGCAGTACTTC. Its protein product is CASSQEGVYEQYF.

V and J are TRBV5-1 and TRBJ1-5, with D possibly TRBD1 on 6 matching bases. The CDR3 is 16 residues long. Germline V gene lookup returns CDR1 SGHRS and CDR2 YFSETQ. The V gene lost 4 bases and the J gene lost 2 bases, with 16 bases spanning the gap. Here the CDR3 reads CASSPFSGAGNQPQHF. The CDR3 nucleotides are TGCGCCAGCAGCCCCTTTTCGGGGGCGGGCAATCAGCCCCAGCATTTT.

In DNA, the CDR3 is TGTGCCAGCAGCTTGGGACAGGGGAGGTCCTACGAGCAGTACTTC. This encodes CASSLGQGRSYEQYF. J is TRBJ2-7 and V is TRBV5-4; the match to TRBD1 covers 8 bases. This CDR3 spans 15 amino acids. The V gene end was trimmed by 0 bases and the J gene end by 1 base; junction bases not matched to a gene: 3. In germline, CDR1 is SGHNT, CDR2 YYREEE (reference sequence).

This clone was counted between two and nine times. The V and J genes are TRBV25-1 and TRBJ2-7; D perhaps matches TRBD1 (8 bases). Deletions cut 7 bases from V and 0 bases from J, with 10 bases between. CDR1 and CDR2 from the germline V gene are MGHDK and SYGVNS. The CDR3 loop spans 13 amino acids. As DNA, the CDR3 is TGTGCCAGCAACAGGGGGGGCTCCTACGAGCAGTACTTC. Its translation: CASNRGGSYEQYF.

This clone was detected a few times. This chain uses TRBV6-1 with TRBJ2-7; 8 bases are shared with TRBD1. The germline CDR1 and CDR2 sequences are MNHNS and SASEGT. There are 15 residues in the CDR3. Trimming removed 2 bases from V and 2 bases from J; junction bases left unmatched: 5. The CDR3 nucleotides are TGTGCCAGCAGTGAATTGGACAGGGAACCCTACGAGCAGTACTTC. Translating gives CASSELDREPYEQYF.

About this clone itself: Additional DNA sequences in this sample encode the identical CDR3. The chain carries TRBV28 and TRBJ1-1; D gene unclear. CDR1 and CDR2 from the germline V gene are MDHEN and SYDVKM. There are 14 residues in the CDR3. V lost 2 bases to trimming and J lost 2 bases, with 9 bases between them. This CDR3 reads CASSLPTANTEAFF. The CDR3 DNA follows: TGTGCCAGCAGTTTACCTACAGCTAACACTGAAGCTTTCTTT.

This clone was counted a few times. V usage is TRBV5-1 and J usage is TRBJ2-1, with D perhaps TRBD2 (7 bases). The V end lost 4 bases, the J end lost 4 bases, and 12 bases lay between the germline ends. There are 14 residues in the CDR3. CDR1 is SGHRS, CDR2 YFSETQ, per germline. As DNA, the CDR3 is TGCGCCAGCAGCCGCGGGGGACAATACAATGAGCAGTTCTTC. Its protein is CASSRGGQYNEQFF.

The chain joins TRBV4-2 to TRBJ1-5; D not resolved. CDR3 length equals 17 residues. Germline values: CDR1 LGHNA, CDR2 YNFKEQ. V lost 3 bases, J lost 2 bases, and 17 bases lay in between. Here the CDR3 reads CASSHWVVLAGNQPQHF. Written as DNA, the CDR3 is TGTGCCAGCAGCCATTGGGTGGTCCTGGCGGGCAATCAGCCCCAGCATTTT.

This clone appeared a single time. This sequence joins TRBV7-2 and TRBJ1-6, with a possible D match to TRBD1 (6 bases). The CDR3 has 18 residues. With 5 bases removed from V and 8 bases from J, the gap between germline ends came to 25 bases. CDR1 is SGHTA, CDR2 FQGNSA, per germline. CDR3 DNA sequence: TGTGCCAGCAGCCAAGCCTCGCCGTGGGGGGCCAATCATTCACCCCTCCACTTT. This codes for CASSQASPWGANHSPLHF. The entire variable domain, with the rest obtained from reference TRBV7-2 and TRBJ1-6, is as follows: GAGVSQSPSNKVTEKGKDVELRCDPISGHTALYWYRQSLGQGLEFLIYFQGNSAPDKSGLPSDRFSAERTGGSVSTLTIQRTQQEDSAVYLCASSQASPWGANHSPLHFGNGTRLTVT.

The chain couples TRBV2 to TRBJ1-5; TRBD1 agrees at 7 bases. J gave up 1 base and V 7 bases, and 7 bases lay outside the gene matches. The CDR3 is 15 residues long. Germline V gives CDR1 SNHLY, CDR2 FYNNEI. CDR3 in DNA: TGTGCCAGCACTCTGGGGACAGCCAGCAATCAGCCCCAGCATTTT. It specifies CASTLGTASNQPQHF.

The rearrangement uses TRBV7-9 and TRBJ2-1, with TRBD1 as a possible D gene (6 bases). V was trimmed by 4 bases and J by 2 bases, leaving 15 bases between them. The CDR3 runs 16 residues. Looked up from germline, CDR1 is SEHNR and CDR2 is FQNEAQ (reference sequence). The CDR3 bases are TGTGCCAGCAGCTCGCGGCGACAGGATACCTACAATGAGCAGTTCTTC. It encodes CASSSRRQDTYNEQFF.

J is TRBJ1-4 and V is TRBV6-5; weak D call: TRBD1 (5 bases). The CDR3 covers 15 residues. V lost 0 bases to trimming and J lost 8 bases, with 13 bases between them. Germline lookup yields CDR1 MNHEY and CDR2 SVGAGI. CDR3 DNA: TGTGCCAGCAGTTACTCGAACGGGGGAGGCGAAAAACTGTTTTTT. Its protein product is CASSYSNGGGEKLFF.

The sample holds a few counts of this clone. CDR3 amino acids: CASRSGTGYNEQFF. The CDR3 DNA is TGCGCCAGCAGGTCCGGGACTGGTTACAATGAGCAGTTCTTC. The gene calls are TRBV5-1 and TRBJ2-1, with D maybe TRBD2 (6 bases). The V gene lost 5 bases and the J gene lost 4 bases, with 13 bases spanning the gap. Germline CDR1 SGHRS, CDR2 YFSETQ. The CDR3 is 14 amino acids.